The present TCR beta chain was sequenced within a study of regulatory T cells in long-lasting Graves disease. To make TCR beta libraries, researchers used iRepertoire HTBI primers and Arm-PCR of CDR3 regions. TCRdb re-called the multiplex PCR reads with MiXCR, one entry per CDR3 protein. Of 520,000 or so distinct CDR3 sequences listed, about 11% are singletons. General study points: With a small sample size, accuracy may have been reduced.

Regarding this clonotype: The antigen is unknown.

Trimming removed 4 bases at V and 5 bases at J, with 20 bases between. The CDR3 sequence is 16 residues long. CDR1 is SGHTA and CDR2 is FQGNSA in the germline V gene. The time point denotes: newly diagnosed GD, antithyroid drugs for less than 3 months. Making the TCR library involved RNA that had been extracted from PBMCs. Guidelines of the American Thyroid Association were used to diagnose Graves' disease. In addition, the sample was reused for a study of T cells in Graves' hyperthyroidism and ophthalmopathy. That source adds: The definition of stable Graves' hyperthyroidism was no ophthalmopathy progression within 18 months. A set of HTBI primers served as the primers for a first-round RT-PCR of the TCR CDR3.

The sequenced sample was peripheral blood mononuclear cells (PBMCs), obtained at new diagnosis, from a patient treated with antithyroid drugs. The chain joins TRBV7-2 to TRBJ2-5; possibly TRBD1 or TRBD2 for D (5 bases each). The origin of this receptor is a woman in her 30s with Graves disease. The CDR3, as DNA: TGTGCCAGCAGCTCGATGGGGGTAGGCCGTCGGGAGACCCAGTACTTC. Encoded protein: CASSSMGVGRRETQYF.